These 17 T cell receptor beta chains were sequenced from one sample in a study of blood T cell repertoires in COVID-19. Data came from immunoSEQ multiplex PCR; TCRdb stores just in-frame clones and leaves some out. Here the sample spans under 300,000 clones, over 80% being singletons. The specimen was peripheral blood. The receptors were gathered from a man aged 25 to 45 who had recovered from COVID-19.

This clone was seen repeatedly, ten times or more. The CDR3, as DNA: TGTGCCAGCAGTTACGGAGGAAATCAGCCCCAGCATTTT. Its translation is CASSYGGNQPQHF. The V gene is TRBV6-6, the J gene TRBJ1-5, with unresolved D. CDR1 MNHNY and CDR2 SVGAGI come from the germline V gene (reference sequence). This CDR3 has 13 amino acids. Trimming pared 2 bases from V and 4 bases from J, leaving 6 bases between.

The table lists this clone with a count of one. The chain has TRBV7-9 and TRBJ1-4; TRBD1 matches 8 bases. CDR1 is SEHNR, CDR2 FQNEAQ, per germline (reference sequence). The CDR3 runs to 17 residues. With V trimmed by 4 bases and J by 8 bases, 15 bases remained unmatched. CDR3 in amino acids: CASSSPGQALHGEKLFF. CDR3 DNA sequence: TGTGCCAGCAGCTCCCCGGGACAGGCCCTCCACGGAGAAAAACTGTTTTTT.

On this clone: Other DNA sequences in this sample translate to the same CDR3. The J gene is TRBJ2-3, the V gene TRBV29-1; D is possibly TRBD2 (6 bases). The CDR3 runs to 13 residues. Germline V lookup: CDR1 SQVTM, CDR2 ANQGSEA. V was trimmed by 4 bases and J by 0 bases, leaving 8 bases between them. The CDR3 loop reads CSVVGGSTDTQYF. In nucleotides, the CDR3 is TGCAGCGTTGTGGGAGGAAGCACAGATACGCAGTATTTT.

The chain is built from TRBV7-6 and TRBJ1-1; a weak D match, TRBD1 (6 bases). CDR3 size: 15 residues. Looked up from germline, CDR1 is SGHVS and CDR2 is FNYEAQ. V was clipped by 2 bases and J by 11 bases, with 21 bases between them. CDR3 nucleotide sequence: TGTGCCAGCAGCTTATGGGGGGGGGCAAAAAAACGGGCTTTCTTT. Its protein is CASSLWGGAKKRAFF.

This chain joins TRBV29-1 and TRBJ1-2; 7 nucleotides align to TRBD1. The germline V gene encodes CDR1 SQVTM and CDR2 ANQGSEA. This CDR3 region has 12 residues. Unmatched junction bases numbered 10, after V lost 7 bases and J lost 8 bases. The CDR3 nucleotides read TGCAGCGCGACGGGACAGACTGCGGGCTACACCTTC. It codes for CSATGQTAGYTF.

The chain has TRBV7-3 and TRBJ2-1; 11 nucleotides line up with TRBD2. V lost 2 bases and J lost 4; bases outside the gene matches: 1. Germline V gene sequence: CDR1 SGHTA, CDR2 FQGTGA. The CDR3 spans 15 residues. Here the CDR3 DNA reads TGTGCCAGCAGCTTAGGGACTAGCGGATACAATGAGCAGTTCTTC. Protein: CASSLGTSGYNEQFF.

The rearrangement uses TRBV19 and TRBJ2-6; a weak D match, TRBD2 (6 bases). Looked up from germline, CDR1 is LNHDA and CDR2 is SQIVND (reference sequence). The CDR3 spans 16 residues. The V gene lost 1 base and the J gene lost 2 bases, with 9 bases spanning the gap. The CDR3, as DNA: TGTGCCAGTAGTATAGTACCGGGGGCTGGGGCCAACGTCCTGACTTTC. It yields the protein CASSIVPGAGANVLTF.

The rearrangement links TRBV2 to TRBJ1-6, with D tentatively TRBD1 (5 bases). Looked up from germline, CDR1 is SNHLY and CDR2 is FYNNEI. The CDR3 sequence is 13 residues long. The V end lost 7 bases, the J end lost 6 bases, and 10 bases lay between the germline ends. CDR3: CASMGDFNSPLHF. DNA for the CDR3: TGTGCCAGCATGGGGGACTTTAATTCACCCCTCCACTTT.

This clone has just one count. CDR3 bases: TGCGCCAGCAGCCAAGAATCTCGGATAGCGGGGGCCTCCGAGCCCGATACGCAGTATTTT. It codes for CASSQESRIAGASEPDTQYF. The chain combines TRBV4-1 with TRBJ2-3; TRBD2 matches at 9 bases. There are 20 residues in the CDR3. Germline V gene lookup returns CDR1 MGHRA and CDR2 YSYEKL. J gave up 6 bases and V 0 bases, and 19 bases lay outside the gene matches.

The CDR3 protein is CSVRMAGNQPQHF. The CDR3 nucleotides read TGCAGCGTCCGAATGGCAGGCAATCAGCCCCAGCATTTT. The chain links TRBV29-1 to TRBJ1-5; D remains unclear. This CDR3 is 13 amino acids long. The V end was cut by 6 bases, the J end by 2 bases, with 11 bases between. The V gene's germline CDR1 is SQVTM and CDR2 ANQGSEA.

The chain recombines TRBV6-1 with TRBJ1-2, with D maybe TRBD1 (5 bases). Looked up from germline, CDR1 is MNHNS and CDR2 is SASEGT. The V end was cut by 3 bases, the J end by 8 bases, with 19 bases between. This CDR3 is built from 15 residues. CDR3 sequence reads: CASSEEGYSLRGYTF. The CDR3 DNA is TGTGCCAGCAGTGAGGAGGGGTACAGCCTCCGAGGCTACACCTTC.

This chain uses TRBV5-1 with TRBJ1-4; 7 bases fit TRBD1. Germline-derived CDR1 and CDR2 are SGHRS and YFSETQ. Germline trimming cut 4 bases from V and 7 bases from J; bases unmatched to any gene: 7. CDR3 length equals 14 residues. DNA of the CDR3: TGCGCCAGCAGCCCAGGGACAGACGTTGAAAAACTGTTTTTT. Translation: CASSPGTDVEKLFF.

The chain combines TRBV7-2 with TRBJ2-5, with 7 bases identical to TRBD2. The V gene's germline CDR1 is SGHTA and CDR2 FQGNSA. The length of the CDR3 is 17 residues. V lost 3 bases and J lost 5; bases outside the gene matches: 15. The CDR3 DNA is TGTGCCAGCAGCTTGCGGGTTGGGGGACTACTTCGGGAGACCCAGTACTTC. Residues: CASSLRVGGLLRETQYF.

V gene TRBV2 combines with J gene TRBJ2-1; 12 nucleotides match TRBD1. The CDR3 is 16 residues long. The V segment lost 2 bases and the J segment 10 bases; nucleotides outside the gene matches: 9. Germline V gene sequence: CDR1 SNHLY, CDR2 FYNNEI. The CDR3 sequence: CASSEIGGQGAREQFF. The DNA of the CDR3 is TGTGCCAGCAGTGAAATAGGGGGACAGGGGGCAAGGGAGCAGTTCTTC.

V and J are TRBV12-5 and TRBJ2-1; D ambiguous. The germline V gene has CDR1 LGHNT and CDR2 FRNRAP. Trimming removed 9 bases from V and 7 bases from J, with 13 bases in between. This CDR3 spans 12 amino acids. This CDR3 is CASGFSFNEQFF. The CDR3 DNA reads as TGTGCTAGCGGGTTTAGCTTTAATGAGCAGTTCTTC.

This rearrangement joins TRBV3-1 (or the pseudogene TRBV3-2) to TRBJ2-3; no clear D. The V gene's germline CDR1 is LGHDT and CDR2 YNNKEL (reference sequence). Trimming cost V 1 base and J 5 bases, with 4 bases left between them. The CDR3 spans 12 residues. CDR3 DNA: TGTGCCAGCAGCCAAGTTAAAGATACGCAGTATTTT. Translation: CASSQVKDTQYF.

The chain carries TRBV3-1 (or the pseudogene TRBV3-2) and TRBJ1-1, with D tentatively TRBD1 (5 bases). V was pared by 5 bases and J by 3 bases, with 13 bases between. The CDR3 is made up of 14 amino acids. Germline lookup yields CDR1 LGHDT and CDR2 YNNKEL (reference sequence). CDR3 amino acids: CASSGRGKDTEAFF. CDR3 nucleotides: TGTGCCAGCAGCGGACGGGGGAAGGACACTGAAGCTTTCTTT.